This T cell receptor beta chain was captured by sequencing in a study of shared clonotypes between healthy human individuals. Study-wide background: Donor composition was two women and three men, aged 18 to 49.

Every donor, a Caucasian adult, lived in Nashville, Tennessee. The study separated CD4+ cells into CD45RA+ naive and CD45RA-negative memory subsets. Sequenced by immunoSEQ multiplex PCR; TCRdb stores in-frame clones only, minus some. In the table there are 2 million to 2.5 million clones, approximately 95% of which are singletons. The clonotype originates from a man between 18 and 35 years old in good health. Some clones in this sample may be carry-over from other donors' samples. Material for sequencing was naive CD4+ T cells from PBMCs. As to subset: CD45RA+ positively selected.

The CDR3 here is CAWIGANTDTQYF. The CDR3, as DNA: TGTGCCTGGATAGGGGCCAACACAGATACGCAGTATTTT. This rearrangement joins TRBV30 to TRBJ2-3, with a tentative D call TRBD1 (5 bases). Germline V CDR1 and CDR2: GTSNPN, SVGIG (reference sequence). V shed 4 bases and J shed 2 bases, with 10 bases lying between them. There are 13 residues in the CDR3.